This T cell receptor beta chain was identified in a study of neoadjuvant nivolumab and ipilimumab in lung cancer. Germline V gene sequence: CDR1 SEHNR, CDR2 FQNEAQ (reference sequence). V was trimmed by 2 bases and J by 1 base, leaving 8 bases between them. This CDR3 is 15 amino acids long. This clone was seen just once. The antigen is not known. Points from the study as a whole: TCR clonality did not significantly correlate with pathologic tumor regression. Resected tumors had greater TCR richness and clonality than uninvolved lung. From pretherapy to surgery, tumor richness and clonality rose with dual therapy.

Only in-frame clones appear in the TCRdb table, and some are missing; sequencing was by immunoSEQ multiplex PCR. The profile covers approximately 31,000 clones, with under 95% appearing a single time and 2.1% taken by the ten largest. The source material was peripheral blood, sampled after neoadjuvant nivolumab, alone or with ipilimumab, at or shortly before surgery. This clonotype was sampled from an adult with non-small cell lung cancer. The chain combines TRBV7-9 with TRBJ2-2; D not certain. The CDR3: CASSLRSGNTGELFF. The CDR3, as DNA: TGTGCCAGCAGCTTAAGGTCAGGGAACACCGGGGAGCTGTTTTTT.